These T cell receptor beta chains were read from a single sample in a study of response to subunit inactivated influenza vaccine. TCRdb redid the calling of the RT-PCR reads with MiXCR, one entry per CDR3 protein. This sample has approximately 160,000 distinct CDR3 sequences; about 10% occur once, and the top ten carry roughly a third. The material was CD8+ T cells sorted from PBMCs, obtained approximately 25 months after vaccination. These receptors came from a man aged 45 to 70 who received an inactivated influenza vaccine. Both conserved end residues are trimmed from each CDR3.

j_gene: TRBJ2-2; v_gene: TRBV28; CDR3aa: ASSFAGRRTGELF
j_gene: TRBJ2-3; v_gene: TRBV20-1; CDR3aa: SAADPAGGAQY
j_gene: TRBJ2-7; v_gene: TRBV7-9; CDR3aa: ASSLYDTYEQY
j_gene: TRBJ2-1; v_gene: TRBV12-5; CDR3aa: ASGDRTASSYNEQF
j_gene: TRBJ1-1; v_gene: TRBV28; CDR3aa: ASSLGQLNTEAF
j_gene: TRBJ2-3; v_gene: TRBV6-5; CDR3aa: ASSYSVGDTQY
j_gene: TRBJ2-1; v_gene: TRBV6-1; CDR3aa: ASSESRPGGSYNEQF
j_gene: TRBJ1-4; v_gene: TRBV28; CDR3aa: ASSLLGRNNEKLF
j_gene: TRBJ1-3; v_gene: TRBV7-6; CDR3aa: ASSLWDRDITSGNTIY
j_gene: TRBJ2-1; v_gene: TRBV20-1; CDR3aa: SAQDWGGYNEQF
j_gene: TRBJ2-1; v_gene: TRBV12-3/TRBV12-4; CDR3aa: ASTMGQGVNERF
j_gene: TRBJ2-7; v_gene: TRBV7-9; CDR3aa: ASSHGGLPYEQY
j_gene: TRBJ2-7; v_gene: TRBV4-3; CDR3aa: ASSHSLSGPNSYEQY
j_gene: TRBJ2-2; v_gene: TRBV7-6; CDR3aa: ASSLEPHGQTNTGELF
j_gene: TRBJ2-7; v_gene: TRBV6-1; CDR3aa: ASTEGVSYEQY
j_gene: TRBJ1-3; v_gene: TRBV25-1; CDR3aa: ASSGKNRGSGNTIY
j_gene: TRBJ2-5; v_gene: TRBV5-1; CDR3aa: ASSLGMETQY
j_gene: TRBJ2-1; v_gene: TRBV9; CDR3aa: ASSVNWGGTEEQF
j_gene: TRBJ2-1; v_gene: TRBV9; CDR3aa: ASSVGQGANEQF
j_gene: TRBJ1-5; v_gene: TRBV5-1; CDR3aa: ASSETGAQPQH
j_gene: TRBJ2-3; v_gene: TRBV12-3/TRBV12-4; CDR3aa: ASSLRDTFTDTQY
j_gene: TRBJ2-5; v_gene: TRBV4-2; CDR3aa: ASSQDPRGQETQY
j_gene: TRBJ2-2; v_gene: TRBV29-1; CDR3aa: SVKMAGELF
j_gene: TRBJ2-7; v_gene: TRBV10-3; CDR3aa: AIRDPREGYEQY
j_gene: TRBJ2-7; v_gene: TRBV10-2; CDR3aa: ASNGRGGEQY
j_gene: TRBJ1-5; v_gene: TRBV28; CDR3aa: ASRLGPSGNQPQH
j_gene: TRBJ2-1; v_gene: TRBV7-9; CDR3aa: ASSFHGNEQF